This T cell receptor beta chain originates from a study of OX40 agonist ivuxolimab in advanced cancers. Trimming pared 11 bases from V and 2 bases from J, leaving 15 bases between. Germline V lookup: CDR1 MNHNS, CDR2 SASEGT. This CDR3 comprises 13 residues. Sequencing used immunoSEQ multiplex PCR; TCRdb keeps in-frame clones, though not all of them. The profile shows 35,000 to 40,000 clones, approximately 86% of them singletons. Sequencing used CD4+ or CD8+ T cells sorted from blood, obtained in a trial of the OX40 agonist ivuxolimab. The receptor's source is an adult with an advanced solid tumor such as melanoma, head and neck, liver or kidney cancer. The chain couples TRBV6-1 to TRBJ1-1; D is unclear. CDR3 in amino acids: CALKVARNTEAFF. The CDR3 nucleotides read TGTGCCCTCAAGGTGGCCCGAAACACTGAAGCTTTCTTT.